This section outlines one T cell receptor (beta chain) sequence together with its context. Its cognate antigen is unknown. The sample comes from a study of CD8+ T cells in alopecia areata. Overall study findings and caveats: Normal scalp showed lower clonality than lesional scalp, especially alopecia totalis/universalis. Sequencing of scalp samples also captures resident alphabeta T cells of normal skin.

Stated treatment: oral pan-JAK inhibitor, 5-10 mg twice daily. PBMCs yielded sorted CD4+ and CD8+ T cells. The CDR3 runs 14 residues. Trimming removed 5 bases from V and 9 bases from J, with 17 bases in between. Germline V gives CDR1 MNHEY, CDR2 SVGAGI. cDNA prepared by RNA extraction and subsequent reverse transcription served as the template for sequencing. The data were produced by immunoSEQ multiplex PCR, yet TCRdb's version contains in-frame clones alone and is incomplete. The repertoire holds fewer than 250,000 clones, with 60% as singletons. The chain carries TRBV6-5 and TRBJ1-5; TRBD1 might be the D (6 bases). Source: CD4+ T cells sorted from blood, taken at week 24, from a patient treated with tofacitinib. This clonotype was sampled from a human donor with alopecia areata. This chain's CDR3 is CASSPRQVKGPQHF. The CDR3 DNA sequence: TGTGCCAGCAGTCCCCGACAGGTTAAGGGGCCCCAGCATTTT.